This T cell receptor beta chain was captured by sequencing in a study of blood T cells in healthy people across ages. The sample holds a few counts of this clonotype. No antigen is known for it. Germline V lookup: CDR1 SGDLS, CDR2 YYNGEE. This CDR3 comprises 14 residues. V was shortened by 0 bases and J by 4 bases, with 8 bases between the two germline ends. It was with a sample-barcoded 5' primer and a J-beta primer mix that a second PCR of about 6 to 11 cycles was run. MiXCR, run by TCRdb on the 5' RACE reads, gives a single entry per CDR3 protein. Of hundreds of thousands of distinct CDR3 sequences listed, about 21% are singletons. General study findings and limits: Diversity estimated from one million T cells was considered an underestimate. Long-lived and aged donors differed, with more naive CD4+ cells and higher diversity in the long-lived.

This chain uses TRBV9 with TRBJ1-3, with D possibly being TRBD1 (5 bases). The clonotype originates from a man between 65 and 85 years old in good health. The sequenced sample consisted of blood. The CDR3 nucleotides are TGTGCCAGCAGCGTAGAACAGGAGGGAAACACCATATATTTT. It yields the protein CASSVEQEGNTIYF. Drawing the rest from reference TRBV9 and TRBJ1-3, the complete variable domain is DSGVTQTPKHLITATGQRVTLRCSPRSGDLSVYWYQQSLDQGLQFLIQYYNGEERAKGNILERFSAQQFPDLHSELNLSSLELGDSALYFCASSVEQEGNTIYFGEGSWLTVV.